These 26 T cell receptor beta chains originate from one sample sequenced in a study of T cell responses to AZD1222 COVID-19 vaccine. Sequencing was performed with immunoSEQ multiplex PCR; in TCRdb, only in-frame clones are kept and a portion is missing. This table holds about 110,000 clones, around 90% found once. Sequencing used peripheral blood, obtained 28 days after the second AZD1222 dose. The receptors were sampled from an adult who received the AZD1222 COVID-19 vaccine.

The chain couples TRBV27 to TRBJ1-1, with 10 bases that match TRBD1. Germline V lookup: CDR1 MNHEY, CDR2 SMNVEV (reference sequence). CDR3 length: 15 amino acids. V trimming: 2 bases; J trimming: 1 base; junction bases outside the gene matches: 1. The CDR3 sequence is CASSLRTGGNTEAFF. The DNA for the CDR3 is TGTGCCAGCAGTTTACGGACAGGGGGGAACACTGAAGCTTTCTTT.

This chain joins TRBV21-1 and TRBJ2-5; the D call in the table, TRBD2, was not verified against the DNA. TRBV21-1 is annotated as a pseudogene. The CDR3 runs to 14 residues. For the CDR3, the DNA is TGTGCCAGCAGCAGTGTAGACTCACGGGAGACCCAGTACTTC. It is translated as CASSSVDSRETQYF.

The CDR3 sequence: CASSQHWQGNYNEQFF. CDR3 in DNA: TGCGCCAGCAGCCAGCACTGGCAGGGTAACTACAATGAGCAGTTCTTC. This chain joins TRBV4-1 and TRBJ2-1, with D perhaps TRBD1 (5 bases). V lost 3 bases to trimming and J lost 3 bases, with 15 bases between them. The germline V gene has CDR1 MGHRA and CDR2 YSYEKL. The CDR3 has 16 residues.

This chain connects TRBV12-3 or TRBV12-4 to TRBJ1-4; D is possibly TRBD1 (5 bases). The V gene lost 10 bases and the J gene lost 5 bases, with 14 bases spanning the gap. CDR3 length: 13 residues. The chain's CDR3 is CATAGLVNEKLFF. The CDR3 DNA is TGTGCCACCGCAGGGCTAGTAAATGAAAAACTGTTTTTT.

The chain links TRBV9 to TRBJ2-6; 7 bases agree with TRBD1. The CDR3 length is 16 residues. V was pared by 4 bases and J by 0 bases, with 4 bases of the junction left unmatched. Germline lookup yields CDR1 SGDLS and CDR2 YYNGEE. CDR3 sequence reads: CASSFGTASGANVLTF. The CDR3 region has the DNA TGTGCCAGCAGCTTTGGGACAGCCTCTGGGGCCAACGTCCTGACTTTC.

This CDR3 reads CATSRMNTEAFF. The CDR3 DNA is TGTGCCACCTCAAGAATGAACACTGAAGCTTTCTTT. This sequence joins TRBV5-6 and TRBJ1-1, with D unresolved. This CDR3 region has 12 residues. The V gene's germline CDR1 is SGHDT and CDR2 YYEEEE. The V gene lost 9 bases and the J gene lost 0 bases, with 9 bases spanning the gap.

V usage is TRBV24-1 and J usage is TRBJ1-2; 7 bases line up with TRBD1. The germline V gene has CDR1 KGHDR and CDR2 SFDVKD. The V and J ends lost 9 bases and 6 bases, in that order; junction bases with no gene match: 6. The CDR3 runs 12 residues. CDR3 in DNA: TGTGCCACCCATAACGACAGGGATGGCTACACCTTC. Residues: CATHNDRDGYTF.

The chain uses TRBV30 and TRBJ2-1; TRBD2 matches at 10 bases. Per germline, CDR1 GTSNPN and CDR2 SVGIG (reference sequence). The CDR3 runs 15 residues. The J segment lost 12 bases and the V segment lost 6 bases, leaving 17 bases of the junction unmatched. The CDR3 sequence is CACTYPAASGGGQFF. CDR3 nucleotides: TGTGCCTGCACCTACCCCGCCGCTAGCGGGGGAGGGCAGTTCTTC.

The rearrangement uses TRBV10-3 and TRBJ1-1; possibly TRBD1 for D (5 bases). The V end lost 6 bases, the J end lost 10 bases, and 15 bases lay between the germline ends. CDR3 size: 12 residues. CDR1 is ENHRY and CDR2 is SYGVKD in the germline V gene. Written as DNA, the CDR3 is TGTGCCATCAGGGGACCAGGAGGAGGAGCTTTCTTT. The encoded protein is CAIRGPGGGAFF.

CDR3 sequence (DNA): TGCGCCAGCAGCGGGGGGGCTTCTGGAAACACCATATATTTT. Its protein is CASSGGASGNTIYF. This chain connects TRBV5-1 to TRBJ1-3; the D gene is possibly TRBD1 (6 bases). The germline CDR1 and CDR2 sequences are SGHRS and YFSETQ. The ends were cut back, 4 bases at V and 1 base at J, with 9 bases in the middle. This CDR3 spans 14 amino acids. The entire variable domain, with the rest obtained from reference TRBV5-1 and TRBJ1-3, is as follows: KAGVTQTPRYLIKTRGQQVTLSCSPISGHRSVSWYQQTPGQGLQFLFEYFSETQRNKGNFPGRFSGRQFSNSRSEMNVSTLELGDSALYLCASSGGASGNTIYFGEGSWLTVV.

The V and J genes are TRBV7-2 and TRBJ2-7; D is ambiguous. V was trimmed by 1 base and J by 4 bases, leaving 8 bases between them. Germline V gene sequence: CDR1 SGHTA, CDR2 FQGNSA. The CDR3 is 13 amino acids. CDR3 coding DNA: TGTGCCAGCAGCTTAGTGATGGATTACGAGCAGTACTTC. The encoded protein is CASSLVMDYEQYF. Full variable domain (outside the CDR3, taken from reference TRBV7-2 and TRBJ2-7): GAGVSQSPSNKVTEKGKDVELRCDPISGHTALYWYRQSLGQGLEFLIYFQGNSAPDKSGLPSDRFSAERTGGSVSTLTIQRTQQEDSAVYLCASSLVMDYEQYFGPGTRLTVT.

The CDR3 protein is CASSAWGHQPQHF. In DNA, the CDR3 is TGTGCCAGCAGCGCATGGGGTCATCAGCCCCAGCATTTT. The V gene is TRBV7-9, the J gene TRBJ1-5; D unresolved. V was shortened by 5 bases and J by 5 bases, with 10 bases between the two germline ends. The CDR3 contains 13 residues. Germline lookup yields CDR1 SEHNR and CDR2 FQNEAQ (reference sequence).

This chain connects TRBV9 to TRBJ2-4; 12 bases agree with TRBD1. Trimming at V came to 3 bases and at J to 7 bases, leaving 5 bases not matched to a gene. Germline CDR1 and CDR2: SGDLS and YYNGEE. The length of the CDR3 is 15 residues. Written as DNA, the CDR3 is TGTGCCAGCAGCGCCGCGGGACAGGGGGCCAACATTCAGTACTTC. It specifies CASSAAGQGANIQYF. The full variable domain, its missing parts supplied by reference TRBV9 and TRBJ2-4, is DSGVTQTPKHLITATGQRVTLRCSPRSGDLSVYWYQQSLDQGLQFLIQYYNGEERAKGNILERFSAQQFPDLHSELNLSSLELGDSALYFCASSAAGQGANIQYFGAGTRLSVL.

This clone appeared a few times. The chain recombines TRBV18 with TRBJ1-1; possibly TRBD1 for D (5 bases). The V gene's germline CDR1 is KGHSH and CDR2 LQKENI. Trimming left V 2 bases short and J 3 bases short, with 7 bases between. This CDR3 region has 13 residues. For the CDR3, the DNA is TGTGCCAGCTCACCAATGGGGGACACTGAAGCTTTCTTT. Translated, it gives CASSPMGDTEAFF.

In its sample, this clone was seen once. This chain links TRBV5-5 with TRBJ1-1; D remains ambiguous. There are 14 residues in the CDR3. V lost 2 bases, J lost 1 base, and 9 bases lay in between. Germline CDR1 and CDR2: SGHKS and YYEKEE (reference sequence). DNA of the CDR3: TGTGCCAGCAGCTTTTTCAGTCGGAACACTGAAGCTTTCTTT. Protein sequence: CASSFFSRNTEAFF.

The rearrangement links TRBV7-2 to TRBJ1-2; no reliable D call. Per germline, CDR1 SGHTA and CDR2 FQGNSA. CDR3 length equals 12 residues. V lost 7 bases, J lost 1 base, and 7 bases lay in between. Here the CDR3 reads CASKAVNYGYTF. CDR3 coding DNA: TGTGCCAGCAAAGCGGTTAACTATGGCTACACCTTC.

The chain is built from TRBV6-5 and TRBJ2-1, with 11 bases fitting TRBD1. The germline V gene encodes CDR1 MNHEY and CDR2 SVGAGI. Trimming cost V 2 bases and J 2 bases; bases outside gene matches: 2. This CDR3 has 16 amino acids. The DNA of the CDR3 is TGTGCCAGCAGTTACCCGGGACAGGGGGCCTACAATGAGCAGTTCTTC. Its protein product is CASSYPGQGAYNEQFF.

The CDR3 DNA is TGTGCCAGCAGCGCCGACAGGGGGCCCCATTCACCCCTCCACTTT. This gives the protein CASSADRGPHSPLHF. The rearrangement joins TRBV9 to TRBJ1-6; 10 nucleotides agree with TRBD1. V trimming: 3 bases; J trimming: 8 bases; junction bases outside the gene matches: 5. Germline V CDR1 and CDR2: SGDLS, YYNGEE. The CDR3 has 15 residues.

This clone was seen just once. One end of the junction fails to match germline, which may point to a read error. V gene TRBV7-7 combines with J gene TRBJ2-5, with TRBD1 matching 8 bases. Germline CDR1 and CDR2: SSHAT and FNYEAQ (reference sequence). This CDR3 spans 15 amino acids. The CDR3 coding sequence is TGTGCTAGCAGCTTCAACAGGGGGGACCAAGAGACCCAGTACTTC. This codes for CASSFNRGDQETQYF.

The V and J genes are TRBV12-3 or TRBV12-4 and TRBJ1-1; D gene ambiguous. V lost 2 bases, J lost 9 bases, and 10 bases lay in between. The CDR3 has 12 amino acids. The CDR3 region has the DNA TGTGCCAGCAGTTTATCTCCGGAAAAAGCTTTCTTT. Residues: CASSLSPEKAFF.

This clone was observed a single time. In DNA, the CDR3 is TGTGCCAGTAGTATAAACGGGGACGGATATCAGCCCCAGCATTTT. Translation: CASSINGDGYQPQHF. V usage is TRBV19 and J usage is TRBJ1-5, with D possibly being TRBD1 (5 bases). This CDR3 spans 15 amino acids. V shed 2 bases and J shed 5 bases, with 13 bases lying between them. The germline V gene encodes CDR1 LNHDA and CDR2 SQIVND (reference sequence).

The chain combines TRBV7-9 with TRBJ1-1; the D gene is possibly TRBD1 (5 bases). There are 15 residues in the CDR3. The ends were cut back, 5 bases at V and 0 bases at J, with 13 bases in the middle. The germline V gene has CDR1 SEHNR and CDR2 FQNEAQ (reference sequence). The CDR3 region has the DNA TGTGCCAGCAGCCGATTGCAGGGTTTGAACACTGAAGCTTTCTTT. Its translation: CASSRLQGLNTEAFF.

V is TRBV7-9 and J is TRBJ1-2; TRBD1 might be the D (5 bases). CDR1 is SEHNR and CDR2 is FQNEAQ in the germline V gene (reference sequence). V dropped 3 bases and J dropped 6 bases, with 11 bases sitting between them. This CDR3 has 13 residues. The CDR3 DNA reads TGTGCCAGCAGCTTTGGGGAAGGGGATGGCTACACCTTC. It codes for CASSFGEGDGYTF.

V usage is TRBV7-8 and J usage is TRBJ2-3; D is possibly TRBD2 (7 bases). The CDR3 loop spans 16 amino acids. Trimming took 5 bases from V and 6 from J, leaving 21 bases between them. Germline V gene lookup returns CDR1 SGHVS and CDR2 FQNEAQ. This CDR3 reads CASSPRGRGADDTQYF. DNA of the CDR3: TGTGCCAGCAGCCCCCGCGGTCGGGGGGCTGACGATACGCAGTATTTT.

The chain carries TRBV5-1 and TRBJ2-7; TRBD1 might be the D (5 bases). The CDR3 extends over 14 amino acids. Between the trimmed V and J ends, which lost 5 bases and 0 bases, there was a span of 12 bases. The germline V gene encodes CDR1 SGHRS and CDR2 YFSETQ. The CDR3 sequence: CASSIQGDSYEQYF. The CDR3 bases are TGCGCCAGCAGTATCCAAGGGGACTCCTACGAGCAGTACTTC.

CDR3: CAWIPGGGEQFF. CDR3 nucleotides: TGTGCCTGGATCCCCGGGGGGGGTGAGCAGTTCTTC. The J gene is TRBJ2-1, the V gene TRBV30; 8 bases match TRBD2. The CDR3 has 12 residues. Germline assignment: CDR1 GTSNPN and CDR2 SVGIG (reference sequence). The junction had 5 bases not matched to a gene; V was cut back by 4 bases and J by 9 bases. The variable domain in full, completed from reference TRBV30 and TRBJ2-1, reads SQTIHQWPATLVQPVGSPLSLECTVEGTSNPNLYWYRQAAGRGLQLLFYSVGIGQISSEVPQNLSASRPQDRQFILSSKKLLLSDSGFYLCAWIPGGGEQFFGPGTRLTVL.